These 5 T cell receptor beta chains were all obtained from the same sample, sequenced in a study of cytomegalovirus exposure and HLA in healthy donors. In the PCR, 60 Vbeta and 13 Jbeta primers were used. Assay used: immunoSEQ multiplex PCR; TCRdb lists only in-frame clones, some missing. The sample records some 120,000 clones, 65% to 80% being singletons. Sequenced input: PBMCs. The origin of the receptors is a human donor in good health.

The gene calls are TRBV19 and TRBJ1-1; D gene ambiguous. Germline V gives CDR1 LNHDA, CDR2 SQIVND (reference sequence). Trimming took 2 bases from V and 7 from J, leaving 11 bases between them. The length of the CDR3 is 13 residues. The CDR3 DNA follows: TGTGCCAGTAGTATATCCCTGGCAGATGAAGCTTTCTTT. Translating it yields CASSISLADEAFF.

The sample holds a few counts of this clone. V usage is TRBV19 and J usage is TRBJ1-5; D gene uncertain. The germline V gene encodes CDR1 LNHDA and CDR2 SQIVND (reference sequence). V dropped 5 bases and J dropped 2 bases, with 10 bases sitting between them. The CDR3 runs 14 residues. The CDR3 DNA reads TGTGCCAGTAGTCCCATAGCGGGCAATCAGCCCCAGCATTTT. Its protein product is CASSPIAGNQPQHF.

This chain joins TRBV4-1 and TRBJ2-7, with TRBD1 matching 10 bases. The V gene's germline CDR1 is MGHRA and CDR2 YSYEKL. There are 14 residues in the CDR3. Losses at the gene ends were 6 bases for V and 5 bases for J; bases not matched to a gene: 7. The CDR3 reads CASSRQGASDEQYF. DNA of the CDR3: TGCGCCAGCAGTCGACAGGGGGCAAGCGACGAGCAGTACTTC.

The chain links TRBV14 to TRBJ2-7, with 9 bases aligning to TRBD1. V was clipped by 4 bases and J by 2 bases; unmatched bases: 3. CDR1 is SGHDN, CDR2 FVKESK, per germline. The CDR3 has 14 amino acids. The CDR3 region has the DNA TGTGCCAGCAGCCGCGGGACAGGGACCTACGAGCAGTACTTC. The encoded protein is CASSRGTGTYEQYF. The full variable domain, its missing parts supplied by reference TRBV14 and TRBJ2-7, is EAGVTQFPSHSVIEKGQTVTLRCDPISGHDNLYWYRRVMGKEIKFLLHFVKESKQDESGMPNNRFLAERTGGTYSTLKVQPAELEDSGVYFCASSRGTGTYEQYFGPGTRLTVT.

This chain connects TRBV2 to TRBJ1-3; D may be TRBD1 (6 bases). The CDR3 is 15 residues long. Germline assignment: CDR1 SNHLY and CDR2 FYNNEI. Trimming cost V 5 bases and J 2 bases, with 13 bases left between them. CDR3 amino acids: CASSPIRGTGNTIYF. The CDR3 DNA reads TGTGCCAGCAGTCCTATCAGGGGAACTGGAAACACCATATATTTT.